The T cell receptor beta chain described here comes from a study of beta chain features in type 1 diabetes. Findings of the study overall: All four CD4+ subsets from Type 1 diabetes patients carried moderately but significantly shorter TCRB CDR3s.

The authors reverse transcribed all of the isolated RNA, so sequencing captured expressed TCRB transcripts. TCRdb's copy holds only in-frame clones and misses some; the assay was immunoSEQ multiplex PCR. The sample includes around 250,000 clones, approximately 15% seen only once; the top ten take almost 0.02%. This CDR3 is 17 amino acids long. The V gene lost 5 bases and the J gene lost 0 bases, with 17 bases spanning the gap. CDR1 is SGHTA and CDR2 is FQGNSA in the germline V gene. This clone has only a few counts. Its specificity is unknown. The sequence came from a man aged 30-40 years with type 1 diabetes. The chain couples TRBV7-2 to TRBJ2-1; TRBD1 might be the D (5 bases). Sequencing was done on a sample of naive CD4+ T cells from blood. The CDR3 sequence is CASSLSAGRRSYNEQFF. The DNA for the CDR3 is TGTGCCAGCAGCCTATCCGCAGGGCGACGCTCCTACAATGAGCAGTTCTTC.